Shown below are 30 T cell receptor beta chains from a single sample sequenced in a study of cytomegalovirus exposure and HLA in healthy donors. The primer mix had 60 Vbeta and 13 Jbeta primers. Sequencing was performed with immunoSEQ multiplex PCR; in TCRdb, only in-frame clones are kept and a portion is missing. The sample consists of around 110,000 clones, 75% to 85% of them appearing once. Sequenced: PBMCs. These receptors originate from a man in his thirties or forties in good health and CMV-seropositive.

The chain carries TRBV6-1 and TRBJ1-5; no reliable D call. The CDR3 consists of 13 residues. Germline assignment: CDR1 MNHNS and CDR2 SASEGT. Deletions cut 2 bases from V and 9 bases from J, with 11 bases between. CDR3 sequence: CASSELNGTPQHF. DNA for the CDR3: TGTGCCAGCAGTGAATTAAATGGCACGCCCCAGCATTTT.

The gene calls are TRBV10-3 and TRBJ2-5; 8 nucleotides agree with TRBD1. After removal of 6 bases from V and 5 bases from J, the junction contained 8 bases not matched to a gene. Per the germline V gene, CDR1 is ENHRY and CDR2 is SYGVKD. The CDR3 covers 14 residues. The CDR3 DNA sequence: TGTGCCATCAGCCCTCGGACAGGGATGGAGACCCAGTACTTC. Translating it yields CAISPRTGMETQYF.

For this clone: One end of the junction does not line up with germline, which may come from a read error. V gene TRBV4-3 combines with J gene TRBJ2-6; the D gene is possibly TRBD1 (6 bases). Germline CDR1 and CDR2: LGHNA and YSLEER. This CDR3 has 18 amino acids. The CDR3 sequence: CASSQASQGLSGANGLTF. In DNA form, the CDR3 reads TGCGCCAGCAGCCAAGCATCCCAGGGGCTCTCTGGGGCCAACGGCCTGACTTTC.

This clone was found a few times. V is TRBV5-1 and J is TRBJ2-1, with 8 nucleotides matching TRBD2. Germline values: CDR1 SGHRS, CDR2 YFSETQ. The CDR3 length is 12 residues. V gave up 4 bases and J gave up 7 bases; unmatched junction bases: 1. Written as DNA, the CDR3 is TGCGCCAGCAGCCGGGAGGGGAATGAGCAGTTCTTC. Amino acids: CASSREGNEQFF.

The chain carries TRBV5-1 and TRBJ1-5; perhaps TRBD1 as D (6 bases). The CDR3 has 13 amino acids. The germline V gene has CDR1 SGHRS and CDR2 YFSETQ. V gave up 1 base and J gave up 7 bases, with 9 bases separating them. The CDR3 protein is CASSLTGKQPQHF. CDR3 DNA sequence: TGCGCCAGCAGCTTGACAGGGAAGCAGCCCCAGCATTTT.

The V and J genes are TRBV6-1 and TRBJ2-3, with a tentative D call TRBD2 (6 bases). V was shortened by 4 bases and J by 6 bases, with 11 bases between the two germline ends. Germline lookup yields CDR1 MNHNS and CDR2 SASEGT. This CDR3 has 13 amino acids. The CDR3 sequence is CASSARRGDTQYF. The CDR3, as DNA: TGTGCCAGCAGTGCCCGACGGGGGGATACGCAGTATTTT.

This clone came up once. The chain employs TRBV5-4 and TRBJ2-1; D is ambiguous. Trimming pared 1 base from V and 1 base from J, leaving 9 bases between. CDR1 and CDR2 (germline): SGHNT, YYREEE (reference sequence). The CDR3 consists of 15 residues. In nucleotides, the CDR3 is TGTGCCAGCAGCTTGCGAGCGAGTTCCTACAATGAGCAGTTCTTC. Its protein is CASSLRASSYNEQFF. The entire variable domain, with the rest obtained from reference TRBV5-4 and TRBJ2-1, is as follows: ETGVTQSPTHLIKTRGQQVTLRCSSQSGHNTVSWYQQALGQGPQFIFQYYREEENGRGNFPPRFSGLQFPNYSSELNVNALELDDSALYLCASSLRASSYNEQFFGPGTRLTVL.

The table lists this clone with a few counts. The chain combines TRBV7-6 with TRBJ1-3; 10 bases align to TRBD1. V lost 7 bases to trimming and J lost 5 bases; unmatched junction nucleotides: 11. CDR3 length: 16 amino acids. The germline gives CDR1 SGHVS, CDR2 FNYEAQ. The CDR3 here is CASTPVIDRGRNTIYF. The CDR3 DNA follows: TGTGCCAGCACCCCCGTTATCGACAGGGGGCGAAACACCATATATTTT.

The chain combines TRBV27 with TRBJ1-1; possible D gene TRBD1, 5 bases. Trimming took off 5 bases at V and 0 bases at J, with 10 bases between the two ends. The CDR3 runs to 14 residues. Looked up from germline, CDR1 is MNHEY and CDR2 is SMNVEV (reference sequence). For the CDR3, the DNA is TGTGCCAGCAGTCCGCAGACAGTGAACACTGAAGCTTTCTTT. Its translation is CASSPQTVNTEAFF.

As for this clone: An end of the junction differs from the germline gene, which may be a read error. The chain couples TRBV18 to TRBJ1-1; D may be TRBD1 (6 bases). The CDR3 sequence is 14 residues long. The V gene's germline CDR1 is KGHSH and CDR2 LQKENI. CDR3 residues: CASSLGGPVTVAFF. CDR3 bases: TGTGCCAGCTCATTGGGGGGGCCAGTCACTGTAGCTTTCTTT.

V and J are TRBV9 and TRBJ1-2; TRBD1 might be the D (6 bases). The CDR3 runs 14 residues. The V gene's germline CDR1 is SGDLS and CDR2 YYNGEE. V was shortened by 3 bases and J by 8 bases, with 17 bases between the two germline ends. The CDR3 loop is CASSAWKQGTGYTF. DNA of the CDR3: TGTGCCAGCAGCGCCTGGAAACAGGGAACGGGCTACACCTTC.

The CDR3 DNA is TGTGCCATCAGTGAGATGGCTAGCGGGGGGAGGTACAATGAGCAGTTCTTC. This sequence encodes CAISEMASGGRYNEQFF. The V call is TRBV10-3, the J call TRBJ2-1, with 11 bases identical to TRBD2. This CDR3 is built from 17 residues. Germline V gene sequence: CDR1 ENHRY, CDR2 SYGVKD. Trimming cost V 2 bases and J 4 bases; bases outside gene matches: 7.

The chain joins TRBV10-3 to TRBJ2-3, with 15 bases fitting TRBD2. CDR1 and CDR2 (germline): ENHRY, SYGVKD. V shed 4 bases and J 3 bases; nucleotides not matched to a gene: 8. This CDR3 has 18 residues. CDR3 protein: CAISGSGTSGRQTDTQYF. CDR3 nucleotides: TGTGCCATCAGTGGATCCGGGACTAGCGGGAGGCAGACAGATACGCAGTATTTT.

As to this clone: Other DNA sequences in the sample encode the same CDR3. The genes are TRBV30 and TRBJ1-3, with TRBD1 matching over 7 bases. Germline loops: CDR1 GTSNPN, CDR2 SVGIG (reference sequence). V dropped 0 bases and J dropped 3; count of bases not matched to a gene: 2. The CDR3 spans 14 residues. The CDR3 protein is CAWSVGGGGNTIYF. In DNA form, the CDR3 reads TGTGCCTGGAGTGTAGGGGGCGGTGGAAACACCATATATTTT.

The chain couples TRBV28 to TRBJ2-7, with 8 bases aligning to TRBD2. Losses at the gene ends were 2 bases for V and 2 bases for J; bases not matched to a gene: 5. The CDR3 extends over 15 amino acids. Germline V gene data show CDR1 as MDHEN and CDR2 as SYDVKM. CDR3 region: CASSLPRTSTYEQYF. In DNA, the CDR3 is TGTGCCAGCAGTTTACCGAGGACTAGCACCTACGAGCAGTACTTC.

The CDR3 protein is CASRYRGHGTDTQYF. The CDR3 nucleotides read TGTGCCAGCAGGTACAGGGGGCACGGCACAGATACGCAGTATTTT. The chain employs TRBV6-5 and TRBJ2-3; 9 nucleotides match TRBD1. The CDR3 contains 15 residues. V was pared by 6 bases and J by 1 base, with 5 bases of the junction left unmatched. Germline V gene sequence: CDR1 MNHEY, CDR2 SVGAGI.

The chain employs TRBV4-1 and TRBJ1-1, with TRBD1 as a possible D gene (6 bases). This CDR3 is built from 18 residues. Between the trimmed V and J ends, which lost 0 bases and 4 bases, there was a span of 21 bases. Germline V CDR1 and CDR2: MGHRA, YSYEKL. Here the CDR3 DNA reads TGCGCCAGCAGCCAAGATAGGGGCGCCACGAAGACAGGCACTGAAGCTTTCTTT. Protein sequence: CASSQDRGATKTGTEAFF.

The CDR3 coding sequence is TGTGCCACCAGGGCCAGAAACACCGGGGAGCTGTTTTTT. As protein: CATRARNTGELFF. This chain joins TRBV28 and TRBJ2-2, with D possibly being TRBD1 (5 bases). The CDR3 has 13 residues. Germline lookup yields CDR1 MDHEN and CDR2 SYDVKM. Trimming left V 10 bases short and J 2 bases short, with 11 bases between.

Of note for this clone: The junction departs from the called germline gene at one end, perhaps through a read error. The CDR3 is CAISKQGGRANGLTF. DNA of the CDR3: TGTGCCATCAGCAAACAGGGGGGTAGGGCCAACGGCCTGACTTTC. The J gene is TRBJ2-6, the V gene TRBV25-1; 8 bases align to TRBD1. The germline CDR1 and CDR2 sequences are MGHDK and SYGVNS. The CDR3 loop spans 15 amino acids.

V gene TRBV19 combines with J gene TRBJ2-1, with 7 nucleotides matching TRBD2. CDR3 length equals 16 residues. The J segment lost 9 bases and the V segment lost 8 bases, leaving 19 bases of the junction unmatched. Looked up from germline, CDR1 is LNHDA and CDR2 is SQIVND (reference sequence). This chain's CDR3 is CASLGVERAGSGEQFF. CDR3 nucleotide sequence: TGTGCCAGTCTGGGGGTGGAAAGAGCGGGAAGCGGTGAGCAGTTCTTC.

The chain uses TRBV7-6 and TRBJ2-1, with D possibly matching TRBD1 (6 bases). The CDR3 consists of 15 residues. CDR1 is SGHVS, CDR2 FNYEAQ, per germline. Trimming left V 4 bases short and J 7 bases short, with 17 bases between. The CDR3 DNA reads TGTGCCAGCAGCTCCTACCGCGGCAGGGGAAATGAGCAGTTCTTC. Translated, it gives CASSSYRGRGNEQFF.

The rearrangement joins TRBV21-1 to TRBJ1-1. TRBV21-1 is termed a pseudogene. The CDR3 sequence is 16 residues long. The CDR3 DNA is TGTGCCAGCAGCAAAGAAATGAGCAGGGGAGGGACTGAAGCTTTCTTT. Amino acid sequence: CASSKEMSRGGTEAFF.

V is TRBV5-6 and J is TRBJ2-1; no reliable D call. CDR3 length: 14 residues. CDR1 SGHDT and CDR2 YYEEEE come from the germline V gene. V lost 3 bases and J 5 bases, leaving 12 bases between the germline ends. The CDR3 DNA reads as TGTGCCAGCAGCTACAGACCGCTAAACAATGAGCAGTTCTTC. Encoded protein: CASSYRPLNNEQFF.

This chain joins TRBV28 and TRBJ1-1; D possibly corresponds to TRBD1 (6 bases). Germline V gene data show CDR1 as MDHEN and CDR2 as SYDVKM. V lost 3 bases to trimming and J lost 1 base, with 15 bases between them. The CDR3 has 16 residues. CDR3 protein: CASSFSWTARNTEAFF. The DNA of the CDR3 is TGTGCCAGCAGTTTTTCCTGGACAGCCAGGAACACTGAAGCTTTCTTT.

Comment on this clone: One end of the junction fails to match germline, which may point to a read error. The rearrangement joins TRBV10-2 to TRBJ2-6; a possible D gene is TRBD2 (6 bases). Germline loops: CDR1 WSHSY, CDR2 SAAADI. This CDR3 region has 16 residues. This CDR3 reads CASGWGVASGANGLTF. The CDR3 region has the DNA TGCGCCAGCGGATGGGGGGTGGCCTCTGGGGCCAACGGCCTGACTTTC.

This sequence joins TRBV5-6 and TRBJ2-1; 10 nucleotides align to TRBD2. Trimming took 0 bases from V and 8 from J; bases not matched to a gene: 5. This CDR3 has 15 residues. Germline V gene data show CDR1 as SGHDT and CDR2 as YYEEEE. CDR3 loop: CASSLGGLAGDEQFF. CDR3 bases: TGTGCCAGCAGCTTGGGAGGTCTAGCGGGAGATGAGCAGTTCTTC.

The gene calls are TRBV11-2 and TRBJ2-5; 9 bases match TRBD2. CDR3 length equals 15 residues. V dropped 1 base and J dropped 2; count of bases not matched to a gene: 2. Germline lookup yields CDR1 SGHAT and CDR2 FQNNGV. The CDR3, as DNA: TGTGCCAGCAGCTTAGGACTAGCGGAACAAGAGACCCAGTACTTC. Translation gives CASSLGLAEQETQYF.

The CDR3 is CATSREWTGGWQPQHF. The CDR3 nucleotides read TGTGCCACCAGCAGAGAATGGACAGGGGGCTGGCAGCCCCAGCATTTT. The chain is built from TRBV15 and TRBJ1-5; TRBD1 matches 11 bases. Germline-derived CDR1 and CDR2 are LNHNV and YYDKDF (reference sequence). The CDR3 length is 16 residues. V lost 0 bases and J lost 7; bases outside the gene matches: 5.

This chain uses TRBV7-3 with TRBJ2-3; D not resolved. V was cut by 5 bases and J by 5 bases, with 17 bases left in between. CDR3 length: 15 residues. The germline gives CDR1 SGHTA, CDR2 FQGTGA. The CDR3 sequence is CASSPPGQEGDTQYF. The CDR3, as DNA: TGTGCCAGCAGCCCACCTGGCCAGGAAGGAGATACGCAGTATTTT.

The CDR3 protein is CASLHSGQGSGNTIYF. The CDR3 nucleotides are TGTGCCAGCCTCCACTCCGGACAGGGCTCTGGAAACACCATATATTTT. The V call is TRBV6-6, the J call TRBJ1-3, with 8 bases identical to TRBD1. Unmatched junction bases numbered 9, after V lost 8 bases and J lost 0 bases. This CDR3 region has 16 residues. Germline CDR1 and CDR2: MNHNY and SVGAGI (reference sequence).